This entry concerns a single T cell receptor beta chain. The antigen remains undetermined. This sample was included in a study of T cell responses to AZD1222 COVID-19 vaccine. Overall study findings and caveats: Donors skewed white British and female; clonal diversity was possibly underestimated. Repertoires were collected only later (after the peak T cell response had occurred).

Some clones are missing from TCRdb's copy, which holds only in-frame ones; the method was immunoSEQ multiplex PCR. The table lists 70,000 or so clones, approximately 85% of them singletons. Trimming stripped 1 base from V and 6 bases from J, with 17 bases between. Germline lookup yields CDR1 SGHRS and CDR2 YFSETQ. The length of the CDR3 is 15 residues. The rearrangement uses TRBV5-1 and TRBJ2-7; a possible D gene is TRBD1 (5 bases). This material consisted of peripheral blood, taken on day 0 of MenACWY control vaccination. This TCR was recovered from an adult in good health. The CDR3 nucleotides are TGCGCCAGCAGCTTGTACGGGCAGGGAAGCTCCGAGCAGTACTTC. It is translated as CASSLYGQGSSEQYF.